This T cell receptor (beta chain) stems from a study of beta chain features in type 1 diabetes (dated by TCRdb to between 2017 and 2018). Study-wide context: Patients and healthy donors did not differ in mean age, gender distribution, total cell number or subset yield. Across all samples, approximately 98,000,000 sorted cells were examined, and cell number per subset correlated strongly with RNA yield. The study compared the TCRB repertoires of sorted circulating CD4+ T cell subsets in recently diagnosed type 1 diabetes patients with those in matched healthy donors. Naive and central memory subsets were obtained from all 28 donors, but regulatory and stem cell-like memory subsets were isolated from only 8 patients and 8 healthy donors. What the authors observed across the whole study: At VDJ recombination sites, patients with type 1 diabetes made fewer insertions and deleted more nucleotides, a pattern implying thymic rearrangement abnormalities. Type 1 diabetes patients showed a moderate but significant shortening of TCRB CDR3 length in all four CD4+ subsets. The naive, central memory and regulatory TCRB repertoires appeared to resemble one another more closely among patients than among healthy donors. Because cDNA rather than genomic DNA was sequenced, highly expressing activated cells could have been over-represented, although no difference in activation and CD3 levels was found between groups. PCR might favor shorter templates, but patient and control samples were amplified and corrected together, so any skew would affect both groups equally. HLA sub-analyses involved small numbers of individuals, so any influence of HLA type on TCRB rearrangement remained unresolved.

A single peripheral blood draw of approximately 120 mL on average was collected from each donor into heparinised tubes. A BD FACSAria II and a panel including CD45RO, CCR7, CD25, CD127, CD95 and CD27 were used to sort naive, central memory, regulatory and stem cell-like memory CD4+ T cells. A purity above 95% was achieved for all sorted populations. PBMCs were isolated right away by Lymphoprep density gradient centrifugation and were stained directly, without culture. Samples were stained and sorted in pairs, with one healthy donor and one patient per experiment, so that batch effects were minimized. According to the germline V gene, CDR1 reads SGHVS and CDR2 reads FNYEAQ. Trimming costs V 0 bases and J 6 bases, and their ends lie 6 bases apart. Its CDR3 holds 13 amino acids, cysteine through phenylalanine. The CDR3 DNA has 39 bases and is translated from base 1. The High Capacity cDNA Reverse Transcription Kit was used to reverse transcribe all of the isolated RNA, meaning that expressed TCRB transcripts were what got sequenced. Deep immunoSEQ sequencing was performed on naive, central memory and regulatory T cell samples, with an average of roughly 3.3 million total reads per sample. Sorted cells were lysed in RLT buffer and RNA was extracted with DNase-treated RNeasy Micro or Mini kits, depending on cell number. Each cell subset was processed on its own to prevent cross-contamination, while patient and healthy donor samples were processed together. The immunoSEQ multiplex PCR was used to amplify TCRB sequences from cDNA, yielding 87-bp fragments that span the CDR3 region. The amplicons were sequenced using the Illumina HiSeq platform. In the paper's pipeline: PCR bias was computationally corrected using synthetic template baselines, reads within Hamming distance 2 were collapsed, and singletons that could not be merged were discarded. Reads were aligned against IMGT to assign V, D and J genes, CDR3 length and insertions or deletions at six rearrangement sites. Within each subset, clonotype counts were normalized to the number of sorted cells before true diversity and Gini coefficients were calculated with the tcR R package. The overlap coefficient, calculated on TCRB nucleotide sequences, was used to quantify repertoire sharing. Out-of-frame TCRB sequences from naive cells were analyzed to stand in for the pre-selection repertoire. TCRdb took over this immuneACCESS table, retaining in-frame rearrangements with V and J assigned. Such tables are incomplete; in checked studies, under half of the missing clones stem from an unresolved V gene, and the remainder is unexplained. V and J calls and clone size come straight from that table; D and trimming were deduced from the DNA. The sample contains roughly 700,000 clones, around 15% of them found a single time. Clones ranked in the top ten supply less than 0.025% of the sample.

A few counts support this clone. It lacks a known antigen. Base qualities are not recorded, but no much larger clone differs from it by a single base. The origin of this receptor is a man younger than 35 with type 1 diabetes. The chain is made from TRBV7-6 and TRBJ2-1; the D gene remains uncertain. Sequences were obtained from naive CD4+ T cells from blood. The sample's cell subset or site label, decoded: true naive CD4+ T cells. The base sequence is TGTGCCAGCAGCTTAGCTACCATCAATGAGCAGTTCTTC. It specifies CASSLATINEQFF.